The table lists the clone carrying this TCR beta chain with many counts. Its antigen is undetermined. This sample was included in a study of T cells in Graves' hyperthyroidism and ophthalmopathy. Study results and limitations: Most thyroid clonotypes with frequency above 0.001 were detected in blood.

The CDR3 extends over 16 amino acids. In germline, CDR1 is SGHAT, CDR2 FQNNGV. V was shortened by 4 bases and J by 2 bases, with 17 bases between the two germline ends. TCR beta CDR3 region amplification was performed from RNA transcripts. When the TCR CDR3 underwent first-round RT-PCR, the HTBI primer set was used. MiXCR, run by TCRdb on the multiplex PCR reads, gives a single entry per CDR3 protein. The table has hundreds of thousands of distinct CDR3 sequences, over 15% seen once. The chain uses TRBV11-2 and TRBJ1-1; weak D call: TRBD1 (5 bases). The TCR was taken from a young woman with Graves' hyperthyroidism. Sequencing was performed on blood. The DNA of the CDR3 is TGTGCCAGCAGCTCTTCGGGGCAGGGTTTAAACACTGAAGCTTTCTTT. It specifies CASSSSGQGLNTEAFF.